This entry lists 12 T cell receptor beta chains sequenced from one sample in a study of T cells after yellow fever vaccination. TCRdb re-called the 5' RACE reads through MiXCR, storing one row per CDR3 protein. The sample lists 200,000 to 300,000 distinct CDR3 sequences, under 15% occurring once. Specimen: CD4+ T cells sorted from PBMCs, collected 45 days after the yellow fever booster vaccination. The source of these receptors is a man aged 30 to 45 who received the YFV17D yellow fever vaccine.

The chain combines TRBV20-1 with TRBJ2-5, with TRBD2 identical over 8 bases. Germline V gives CDR1 DFQATT, CDR2 SNEGSKA (reference sequence). This CDR3 region has 16 residues. With V trimmed by 0 bases and J by 3 bases, 9 bases remained unmatched. The CDR3 bases are TGCAGTGCTAGAGATCGGCTTAGCGGGGAAAAAGAGACCCAGTACTTC. It is translated as CSARDRLSGEKETQYF.

CDR3 DNA: TGTGCCAGCAGCTTAGAATTTGGCCGGGAGGCTACCTACGAGCAGTACTTC. Its protein product is CASSLEFGREATYEQYF. V is TRBV7-9 and J is TRBJ2-7, with TRBD2 matching 7 bases. CDR3 length: 17 residues. V gave up 1 base and J gave up 2 bases; unmatched junction bases: 11. The germline V gene encodes CDR1 SEHNR and CDR2 FQNEAQ (reference sequence). Full variable domain (missing parts from reference TRBV7-9 and TRBJ2-7): DTGVSQNPRHKITKRGQNVTFRCDPISEHNRLYWYRQTLGQGPEFLTYFQNEAQLEKSRLLSDRFSAERPKGSFSTLEIQRTEQGDSAMYLCASSLEFGREATYEQYFGPGTRLTVT.

This clonotype was found a few times. The V and J genes are TRBV7-2 and TRBJ2-3; 10 nucleotides align to TRBD2. This CDR3 has 17 amino acids. Trimming cost V 5 bases and J 6 bases; bases outside gene matches: 14. Germline V gene lookup returns CDR1 SGHTA and CDR2 FQGNSA. CDR3 in DNA: TGTGCCAGCAGCCCCTTTTCTAGCGGGAGTCTTTCGGATACGCAGTATTTT. This encodes CASSPFSSGSLSDTQYF.

V gene TRBV29-1 combines with J gene TRBJ2-7; D might be TRBD2 (5 bases). The CDR3 contains 14 residues. Trimming shortened V by 5 bases and J by 2 bases, and 16 bases separated the two germline ends. Germline values: CDR1 SQVTM, CDR2 ANQGSEA. The CDR3 loop is CSVTFVSDPYEQYF. The DNA of the CDR3 is TGCAGCGTTACCTTCGTTAGCGACCCCTACGAGCAGTACTTC.

V gene TRBV7-2 combines with J gene TRBJ2-7; D possibly corresponds to TRBD1 (6 bases). The germline V and J ends were trimmed by 8 bases and 5 bases, with 19 bases remaining between them. This CDR3 contains 14 residues. CDR1 is SGHTA, CDR2 FQGNSA, per germline. CDR3 loop: CASCLQGKFHEQYF. The CDR3 nucleotides read TGTGCCAGCTGTCTACAGGGAAAGTTCCACGAGCAGTACTTC.

A few counts support this clonotype. The chain is built from TRBV6-2 or TRBV6-3 and TRBJ2-7; the D is unclear. CDR3 length: 14 amino acids. Germline CDR1 and CDR2: MNHEY and SVGEGT. Trimming shortened V by 3 bases and J by 6 bases, and 15 bases separated the two germline ends. CDR3 sequence reads: CASSYDIMVGEQYF. CDR3 nucleotide sequence: TGTGCCAGCAGTTATGATATTATGGTCGGCGAGCAGTACTTC.

The rearrangement joins TRBV2 to TRBJ2-1, with TRBD1 matching over 8 bases. J gave up 8 bases and V 6 bases, and 9 bases lay outside the gene matches. The CDR3 loop spans 14 amino acids. The germline V gene encodes CDR1 SNHLY and CDR2 FYNNEI. CDR3 region: CASRTGAGWHEQFF. CDR3 bases: TGTGCCAGCAGGACAGGGGCTGGTTGGCATGAGCAGTTCTTC.

V is TRBV28 and J is TRBJ2-2; D gene ambiguous. Germline V CDR1 and CDR2: MDHEN, SYDVKM. Trimming took off 8 bases at V and 3 bases at J, with 10 bases between the two ends. The CDR3 extends over 13 amino acids. CDR3 amino acids: CASGRPDTGELFF. CDR3 nucleotide sequence: TGTGCCAGCGGGCGGCCAGACACCGGGGAGCTGTTTTTT.

This clonotype has only a few counts. This chain uses TRBV29-1 with TRBJ2-7; D not resolved. The V gene lost 0 bases and the J gene lost 5 bases, with 8 bases spanning the gap. This CDR3 is built from 12 residues. Germline assignment: CDR1 SQVTM and CDR2 ANQGSEA. CDR3 coding DNA: TGCAGCGTTGAAGATCGAAGCGACGAGCAGTACTTC. Protein sequence: CSVEDRSDEQYF.

This clonotype showed up just a few times. This rearrangement joins TRBV15 to TRBJ2-5; D remains unclear. The V gene's germline CDR1 is LNHNV and CDR2 YYDKDF (reference sequence). Between the trimmed V and J ends, which lost 1 base and 8 bases, there was a span of 8 bases. The CDR3 sequence is 12 residues long. CDR3 sequence: CATSRAVGTQYF. The CDR3 DNA follows: TGTGCCACCAGCAGAGCAGTCGGCACCCAGTACTTC.

A single count supports this clonotype. At one boundary the junction diverges from the germline segment, which might be a read error. The genes are TRBV7-7 and TRBJ2-5; D may be TRBD2 (7 bases). Germline CDR1 SSHAT, CDR2 FNYEAQ (reference sequence). The CDR3 covers 13 residues. Written as DNA, the CDR3 is TGTGCTAGCAGCCGGGGGGCACGGGAGACCCAGTACTTC. Protein: CASSRGARETQYF.

The rearrangement links TRBV7-6 to TRBJ2-5; the D gene is possibly TRBD2 (7 bases). The CDR3 has 14 amino acids. The ends were cut back, 5 bases at V and 7 bases at J, with 17 bases in the middle. Germline CDR1 is SGHVS and CDR2 is FNYEAQ. The CDR3 reads CASSNPEGGGTQYF. CDR3 coding DNA: TGTGCCAGCAGCAACCCCGAGGGGGGGGGGACCCAGTACTTC.